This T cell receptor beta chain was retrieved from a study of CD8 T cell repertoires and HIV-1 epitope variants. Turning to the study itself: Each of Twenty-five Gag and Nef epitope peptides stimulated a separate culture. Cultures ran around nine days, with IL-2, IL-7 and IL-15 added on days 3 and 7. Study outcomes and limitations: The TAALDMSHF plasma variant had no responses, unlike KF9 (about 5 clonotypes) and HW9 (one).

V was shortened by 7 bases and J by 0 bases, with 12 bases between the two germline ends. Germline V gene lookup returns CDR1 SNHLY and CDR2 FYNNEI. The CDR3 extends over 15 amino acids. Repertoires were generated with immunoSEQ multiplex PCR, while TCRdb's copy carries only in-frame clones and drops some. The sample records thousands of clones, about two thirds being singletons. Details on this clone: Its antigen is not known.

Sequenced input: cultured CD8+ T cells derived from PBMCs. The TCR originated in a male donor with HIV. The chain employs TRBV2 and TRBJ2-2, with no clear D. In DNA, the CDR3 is TGTGCCAGCAAGTCAACATACGCGAACACCGGGGAGCTGTTTTTT. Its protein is CASKSTYANTGELFF.